The TCR beta chain described here comes from a study of CD8+CD57+ T cells in acquired aplastic anemia. General observations from the study: Significance was not reached for CD8+ Simpson's diversity between patients and controls.

Comments on this clonotype: What it recognizes is unknown.

Genomic DNA served as template for TCR beta VDJ and CDR3 profiling. TCRdb reprocessed the reads with MiXCR, giving one entry per CDR3 protein. This table holds 150,000 to 200,000 distinct CDR3 sequences, 64% found once. The germline V gene has CDR1 DFQATT and CDR2 SNEGSKA (reference sequence). V lost 0 bases, J lost 5 bases, and 14 bases lay in between. The CDR3 has 16 amino acids. The clonotype originates from a human donor with severe aplastic anemia or a healthy control (not recorded which). The J gene is TRBJ1-6, the V gene TRBV20-1; possible D gene TRBD1, 6 bases. The material sequenced was sorted CD4+, CD8+, or CD8+CD57+ T cells (not recorded which) from PBMCs. The CDR3 DNA follows: TGCAGTGCTAGAGATATGAGAGCAGGGGATAATTCACCCCTCCACTTT. Residues: CSARDMRAGDNSPLHF.